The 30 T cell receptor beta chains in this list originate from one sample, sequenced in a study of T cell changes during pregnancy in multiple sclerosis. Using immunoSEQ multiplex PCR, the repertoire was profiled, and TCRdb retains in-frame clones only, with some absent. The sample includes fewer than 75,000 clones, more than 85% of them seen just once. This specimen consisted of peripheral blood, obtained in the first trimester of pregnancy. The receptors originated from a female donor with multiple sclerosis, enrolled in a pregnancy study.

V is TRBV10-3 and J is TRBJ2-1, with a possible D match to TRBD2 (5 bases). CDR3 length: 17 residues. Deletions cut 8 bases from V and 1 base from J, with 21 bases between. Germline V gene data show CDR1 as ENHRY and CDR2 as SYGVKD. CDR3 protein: CAIGSVPSPSSYNEQFF. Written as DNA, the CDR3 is TGTGCCATCGGGAGTGTACCTTCCCCCAGTTCCTACAATGAGCAGTTCTTC.

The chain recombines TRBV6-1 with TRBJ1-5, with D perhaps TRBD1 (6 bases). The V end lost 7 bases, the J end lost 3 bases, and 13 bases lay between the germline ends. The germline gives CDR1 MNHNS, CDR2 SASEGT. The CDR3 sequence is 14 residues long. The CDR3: CASTQGGPNQPQHF. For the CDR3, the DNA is TGTGCCAGCACTCAAGGGGGACCCAATCAGCCCCAGCATTTT.

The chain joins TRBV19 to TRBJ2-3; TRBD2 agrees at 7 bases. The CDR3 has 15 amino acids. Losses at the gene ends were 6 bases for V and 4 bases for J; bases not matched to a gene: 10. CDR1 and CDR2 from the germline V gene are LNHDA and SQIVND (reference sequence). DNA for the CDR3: TGTGCCAGTAGCGAACACCCGGGGGGAGCAGATACGCAGTATTTT. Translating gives CASSEHPGGADTQYF.

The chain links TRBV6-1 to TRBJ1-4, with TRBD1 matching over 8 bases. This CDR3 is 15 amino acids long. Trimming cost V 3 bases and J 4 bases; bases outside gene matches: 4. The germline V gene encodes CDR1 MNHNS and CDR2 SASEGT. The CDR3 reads CASSDRGRGNEKLFF. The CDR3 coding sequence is TGTGCCAGCAGTGACAGGGGGCGCGGTAATGAAAAACTGTTTTTT.

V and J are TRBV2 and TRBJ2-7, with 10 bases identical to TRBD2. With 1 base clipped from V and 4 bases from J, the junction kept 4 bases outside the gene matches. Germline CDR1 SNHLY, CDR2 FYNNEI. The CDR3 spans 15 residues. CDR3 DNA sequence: TGTGCCAGCAGTGAAGGAGTAGCGGGAGGTTACGAGCAGTACTTC. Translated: CASSEGVAGGYEQYF.

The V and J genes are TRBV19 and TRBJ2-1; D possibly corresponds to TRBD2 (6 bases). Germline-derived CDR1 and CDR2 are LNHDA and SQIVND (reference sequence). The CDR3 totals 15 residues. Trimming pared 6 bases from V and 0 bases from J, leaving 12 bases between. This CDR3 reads CASSLAESSYNEQFF. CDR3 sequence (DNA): TGTGCCAGTAGCTTAGCGGAGAGCTCCTACAATGAGCAGTTCTTC.

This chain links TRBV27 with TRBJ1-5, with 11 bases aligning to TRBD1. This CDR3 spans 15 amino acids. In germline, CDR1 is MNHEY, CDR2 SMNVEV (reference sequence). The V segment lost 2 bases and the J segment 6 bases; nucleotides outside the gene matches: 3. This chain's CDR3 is CASSLRGTGGQPQHF. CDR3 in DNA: TGTGCCAGCAGTTTACGCGGGACAGGGGGTCAGCCCCAGCATTTT.

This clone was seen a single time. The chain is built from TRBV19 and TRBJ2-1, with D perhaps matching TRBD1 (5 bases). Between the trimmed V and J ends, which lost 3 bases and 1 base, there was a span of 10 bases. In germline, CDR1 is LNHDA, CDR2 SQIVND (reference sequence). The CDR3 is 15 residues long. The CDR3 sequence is CASSISAGSYNEQFF. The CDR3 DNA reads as TGTGCCAGTAGTATCTCGGCAGGGTCCTACAATGAGCAGTTCTTC.

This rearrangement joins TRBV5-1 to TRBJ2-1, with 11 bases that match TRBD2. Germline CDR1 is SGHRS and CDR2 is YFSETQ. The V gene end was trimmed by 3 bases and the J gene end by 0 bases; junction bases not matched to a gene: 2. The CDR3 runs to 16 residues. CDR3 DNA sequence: TGCGCCAGCAGCTGGGGGACTAGCGGCTCCTACAATGAGCAGTTCTTC. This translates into CASSWGTSGSYNEQFF.

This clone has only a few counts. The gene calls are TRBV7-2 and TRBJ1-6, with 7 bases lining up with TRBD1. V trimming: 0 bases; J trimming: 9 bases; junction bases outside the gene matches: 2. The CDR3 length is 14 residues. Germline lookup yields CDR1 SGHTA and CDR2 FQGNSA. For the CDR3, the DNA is TGTGCCAGCAGCTTAGCATCAGGGGGTTCACCCCTCCACTTT. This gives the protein CASSLASGGSPLHF.

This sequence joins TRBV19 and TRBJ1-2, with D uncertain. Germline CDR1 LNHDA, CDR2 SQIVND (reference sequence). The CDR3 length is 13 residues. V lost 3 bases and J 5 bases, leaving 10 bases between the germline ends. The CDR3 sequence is CASSIWQFYGYTF. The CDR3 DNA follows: TGTGCCAGTAGTATCTGGCAGTTTTATGGCTACACCTTC.

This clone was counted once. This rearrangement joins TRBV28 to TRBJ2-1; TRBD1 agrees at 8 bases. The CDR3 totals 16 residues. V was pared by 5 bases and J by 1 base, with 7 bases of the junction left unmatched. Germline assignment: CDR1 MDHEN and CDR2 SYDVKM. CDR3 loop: CASSPPGTGSYNEQFF. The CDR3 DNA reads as TGTGCCAGCAGTCCCCCCGGGACAGGATCCTACAATGAGCAGTTCTTC.

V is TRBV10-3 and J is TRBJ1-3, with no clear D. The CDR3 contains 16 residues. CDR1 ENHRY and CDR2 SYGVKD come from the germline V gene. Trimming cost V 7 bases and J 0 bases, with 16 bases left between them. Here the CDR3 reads CAIKGEDANSGNTIYF. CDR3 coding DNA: TGTGCCATCAAGGGAGAGGACGCAAACTCTGGAAACACCATATATTTT.

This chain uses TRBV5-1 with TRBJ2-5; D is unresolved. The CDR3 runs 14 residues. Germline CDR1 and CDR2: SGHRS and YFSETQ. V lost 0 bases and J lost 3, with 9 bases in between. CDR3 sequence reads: CASSLGNSKETQYF. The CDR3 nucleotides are TGCGCCAGCAGCTTGGGGAACAGCAAAGAGACCCAGTACTTC.

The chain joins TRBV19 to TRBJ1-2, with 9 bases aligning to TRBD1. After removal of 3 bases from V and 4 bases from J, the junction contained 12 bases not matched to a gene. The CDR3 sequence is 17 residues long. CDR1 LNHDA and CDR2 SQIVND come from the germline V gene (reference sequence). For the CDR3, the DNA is TGTGCCAGTAGTATGGACAGGGGCCCCTTTTTCGGCTATGGCTACACCTTC. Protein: CASSMDRGPFFGYGYTF.

Here the CDR3 reads CAISGGQGQSGNTIYF. In nucleotides, the CDR3 is TGTGCCATCAGTGGGGGACAGGGTCAGTCTGGAAACACCATATATTTT. The gene calls are TRBV10-3 and TRBJ1-3, with 9 bases identical to TRBD1. Germline CDR1 is ENHRY and CDR2 is SYGVKD. V shed 4 bases, J shed 1 base, and the junction held 5 bases outside the gene matches. This CDR3 has 16 amino acids.

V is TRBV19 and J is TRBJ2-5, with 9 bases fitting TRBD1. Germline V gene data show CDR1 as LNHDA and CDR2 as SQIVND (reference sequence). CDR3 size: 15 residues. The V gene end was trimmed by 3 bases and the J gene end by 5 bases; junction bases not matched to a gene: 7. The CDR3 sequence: CASSMGQGIGETQYF. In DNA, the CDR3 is TGTGCCAGTAGTATGGGACAGGGTATAGGGGAGACCCAGTACTTC.

The CDR3 nucleotides are TGCGCCAGCAGAGCGGGGGGAGGAGATACGCAGTATTTT. Translating it yields CASRAGGGDTQYF. This chain joins TRBV5-1 and TRBJ2-3, with 9 bases matching TRBD2. J lost 5 bases, V lost 5 bases, and 3 bases had no gene match. Germline V gene data show CDR1 as SGHRS and CDR2 as YFSETQ. The CDR3 runs 13 residues.

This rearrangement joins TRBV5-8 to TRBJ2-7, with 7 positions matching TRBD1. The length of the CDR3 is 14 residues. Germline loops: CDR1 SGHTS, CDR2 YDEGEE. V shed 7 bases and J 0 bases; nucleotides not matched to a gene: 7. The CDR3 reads CASGDSRRSYEQYF. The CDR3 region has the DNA TGTGCCAGCGGGGACAGCCGACGCTCCTACGAGCAGTACTTC.

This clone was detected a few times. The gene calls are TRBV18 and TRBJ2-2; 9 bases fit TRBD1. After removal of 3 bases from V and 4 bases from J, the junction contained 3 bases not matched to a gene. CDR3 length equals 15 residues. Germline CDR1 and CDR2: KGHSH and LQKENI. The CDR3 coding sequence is TGTGCCAGCTCACCGCGGACAGGGGTCACCGGGGAGCTGTTTTTT. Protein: CASSPRTGVTGELFF.

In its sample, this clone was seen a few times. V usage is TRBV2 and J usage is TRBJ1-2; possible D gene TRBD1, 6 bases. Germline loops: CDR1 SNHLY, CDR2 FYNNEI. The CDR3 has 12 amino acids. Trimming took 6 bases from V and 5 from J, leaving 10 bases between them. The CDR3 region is CASRDRSYGYTF. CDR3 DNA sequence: TGTGCCAGCAGGGACAGATCGTATGGCTACACCTTC.

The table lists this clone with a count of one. This CDR3 is CASSLFQIQETQYF. DNA of the CDR3: TGTGCCAGCAGCTTATTTCAGATCCAAGAGACCCAGTACTTC. The genes are TRBV7-2 and TRBJ2-5; D remains unclear. CDR1 is SGHTA, CDR2 FQGNSA, per germline. V was cut by 2 bases and J by 1 base, with 8 bases left in between. The CDR3 is made up of 14 amino acids.

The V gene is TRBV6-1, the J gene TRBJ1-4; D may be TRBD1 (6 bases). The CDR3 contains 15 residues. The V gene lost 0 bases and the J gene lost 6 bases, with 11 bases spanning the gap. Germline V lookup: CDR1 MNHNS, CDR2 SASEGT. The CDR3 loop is CASSEAGGLDEKLFF. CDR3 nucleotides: TGTGCCAGCAGTGAAGCGGGGGGGCTGGATGAAAAACTGTTTTTT.

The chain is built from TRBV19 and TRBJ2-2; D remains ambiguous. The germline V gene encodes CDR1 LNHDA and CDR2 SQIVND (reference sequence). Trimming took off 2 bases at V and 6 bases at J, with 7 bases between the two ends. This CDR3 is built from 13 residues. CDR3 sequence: CASSISTSGELFF. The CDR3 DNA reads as TGTGCCAGTAGTATATCAACATCCGGGGAGCTGTTTTTT.

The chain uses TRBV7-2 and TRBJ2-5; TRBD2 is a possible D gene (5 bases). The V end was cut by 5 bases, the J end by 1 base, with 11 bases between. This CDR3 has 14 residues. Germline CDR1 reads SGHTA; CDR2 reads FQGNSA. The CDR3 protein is CASSPDRGQETQYF. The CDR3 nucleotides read TGTGCCAGCAGCCCCGACCGGGGCCAAGAGACCCAGTACTTC. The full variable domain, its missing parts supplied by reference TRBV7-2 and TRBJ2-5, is GAGVSQSPSNKVTEKGKDVELRCDPISGHTALYWYRQSLGQGLEFLIYFQGNSAPDKSGLPSDRFSAERTGGSVSTLTIQRTQQEDSAVYLCASSPDRGQETQYFGPGTRLLVL.

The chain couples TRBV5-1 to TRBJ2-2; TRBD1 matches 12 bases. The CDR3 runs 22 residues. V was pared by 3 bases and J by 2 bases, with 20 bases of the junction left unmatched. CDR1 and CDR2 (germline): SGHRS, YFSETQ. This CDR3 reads CASSSPSYPGQGAVGNTGELFF. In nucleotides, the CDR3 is TGCGCCAGCAGCTCCCCTTCGTATCCGGGACAGGGGGCTGTGGGAAACACCGGGGAGCTGTTTTTT.

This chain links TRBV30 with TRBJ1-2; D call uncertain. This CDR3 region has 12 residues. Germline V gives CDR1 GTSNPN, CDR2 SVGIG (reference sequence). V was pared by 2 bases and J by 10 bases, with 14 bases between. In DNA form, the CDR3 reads TGTGCCTGGAGTAGGAGGGTTTTCGACTACACCTTC. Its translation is CAWSRRVFDYTF.

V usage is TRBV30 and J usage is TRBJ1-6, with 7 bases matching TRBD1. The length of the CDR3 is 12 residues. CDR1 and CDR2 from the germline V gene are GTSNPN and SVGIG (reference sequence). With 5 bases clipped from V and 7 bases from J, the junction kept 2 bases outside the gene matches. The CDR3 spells CAWDRVNSPLHF. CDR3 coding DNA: TGTGCCTGGGACAGGGTAAATTCACCCCTCCACTTT.

For the CDR3, the DNA is TGCGCCAGCAGCTTGTTGCGGAGCTCCTACAATGAGCAGTTCTTC. This codes for CASSLLRSSYNEQFF. The chain couples TRBV5-1 to TRBJ2-1; no firm D call. V lost 1 base and J 0 bases, leaving 8 bases between the germline ends. Germline CDR1 reads SGHRS; CDR2 reads YFSETQ. CDR3 length: 15 amino acids.

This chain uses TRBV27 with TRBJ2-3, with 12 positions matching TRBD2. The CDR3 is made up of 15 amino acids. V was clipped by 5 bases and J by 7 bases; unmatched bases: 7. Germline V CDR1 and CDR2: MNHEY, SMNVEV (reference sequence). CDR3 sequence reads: CASSPRGLAGHTQYF. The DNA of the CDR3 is TGTGCCAGCAGTCCCCGGGGACTAGCGGGTCATACGCAGTATTTT.